Listed below are T cell receptor beta chains from one sample, sequenced in a study of T cells in Graves' hyperthyroidism and ophthalmopathy. TCRdb redid the calling of the multiplex PCR reads with MiXCR, one entry per CDR3 protein. The data contain more than 300,000 distinct CDR3 sequences, approximately 15% of them seen just once; the ten biggest clones take up around 23%. Sequenced: blood. Every receptor here comes from a woman in her twenties or thirties with Graves' hyperthyroidism. Each CDR3 is given with its conserved first and last residue. Fields, in order: V gene, J gene, clone size, CDR3 protein. Only some rows state a clone size, as once, few, many or a class for expanded clones.

v_gene: TRBV14
j_gene: TRBJ2-5
abundance: .
CDR3aa: CASSQFSGHQETQYF

v_gene: TRBV2
j_gene: TRBJ1-4
abundance: few
CDR3aa: CASRRTGEIEKLFF

v_gene: TRBV7-2
j_gene: TRBJ2-4
abundance: .
CDR3aa: CASSLASGRAAAKNIQYF

v_gene: TRBV5-8
j_gene: TRBJ1-2
abundance: .
CDR3aa: CASSSDGTSSYGYTF

v_gene: TRBV11-2
j_gene: TRBJ2-7
abundance: few
CDR3aa: CASSLWGPAGGGYEQYF

v_gene: TRBV30
j_gene: TRBJ2-1
abundance: many
CDR3aa: CAWSQGWYEQFF

v_gene: TRBV29-1
j_gene: TRBJ1-1
abundance: many
CDR3aa: CSADRGTEAFF

v_gene: TRBV5-4
j_gene: TRBJ2-3
abundance: .
CDR3aa: CASSHHKDRRRSTDTQYF

v_gene: TRBV29-1
j_gene: TRBJ2-1
abundance: many
CDR3aa: CSVETSGINEQFF

v_gene: TRBV20-1
j_gene: TRBJ2-5
abundance: few
CDR3aa: CRGEPGEFSGETQYF

v_gene: TRBV4-2
j_gene: TRBJ2-7
abundance: .
CDR3aa: CASSQELVPYEQYF

v_gene: TRBV11-2
j_gene: TRBJ2-3
abundance: many
CDR3aa: CASSDGGGDTQYF

v_gene: TRBV11-2
j_gene: TRBJ2-1
abundance: many
CDR3aa: CASSYTSGTYNEQFF

v_gene: TRBV5-6
j_gene: TRBJ2-1
abundance: .
CDR3aa: CASRVHIHEQFF

v_gene: TRBV2
j_gene: TRBJ2-1
abundance: many
CDR3aa: CASSGDINEQFF

v_gene: TRBV6-5
j_gene: TRBJ2-5
abundance: many
CDR3aa: CASSYSDDQETQYF

v_gene: TRBV28
j_gene: TRBJ2-1
abundance: .
CDR3aa: CASSSRPSREGDEQFF

v_gene: TRBV20-1
j_gene: TRBJ2-5
abundance: .
CDR3aa: CSARVDEAGSGLNF

v_gene: TRBV2
j_gene: TRBJ2-7
abundance: many
CDR3aa: CASSERLGSYEQYF

v_gene: TRBV20-1
j_gene: TRBJ2-3
abundance: many
CDR3aa: CSASKDGRDTQYF

v_gene: TRBV29-1
j_gene: TRBJ1-6
abundance: .
CDR3aa: CSVDTGGNSPLHF

v_gene: TRBV28
j_gene: TRBJ2-7
abundance: .
CDR3aa: CASSSSWYEQYF

v_gene: TRBV11-2
j_gene: TRBJ2-2
abundance: many
CDR3aa: CASSLDLSGGRNTGELFF

v_gene: TRBV6-8
j_gene: TRBJ1-5
abundance: .
CDR3aa: CASSYDLSKGADSNQPQHF

v_gene: TRBV20-1
j_gene: TRBJ1-6
abundance: few
CDR3aa: CSAPGQTGGSPLHF

v_gene: TRBV7-2
j_gene: TRBJ2-5
abundance: many
CDR3aa: CASSARQGGETQYF

v_gene: TRBV27
j_gene: TRBJ2-7
abundance: .
CDR3aa: CASSLYVGQGYEQYF

v_gene: TRBV11-1
j_gene: TRBJ2-5
abundance: many
CDR3aa: CASSLGDEETQYF

v_gene: TRBV29-1
j_gene: TRBJ2-5
abundance: many
CDR3aa: CSVVGETQYF

v_gene: TRBV7-8
j_gene: TRBJ2-7
abundance: many
CDR3aa: CASSLETGPYEQYF

v_gene: TRBV5-6
j_gene: TRBJ2-5
abundance: .
CDR3aa: CASSLNLRGREETQYF

v_gene: TRBV20-1
j_gene: TRBJ2-1
abundance: many
CDR3aa: CSASSGRSSYNEQFF

v_gene: TRBV5-5
j_gene: TRBJ2-5
abundance: .
CDR3aa: CASSIGGAGGGQETQYF